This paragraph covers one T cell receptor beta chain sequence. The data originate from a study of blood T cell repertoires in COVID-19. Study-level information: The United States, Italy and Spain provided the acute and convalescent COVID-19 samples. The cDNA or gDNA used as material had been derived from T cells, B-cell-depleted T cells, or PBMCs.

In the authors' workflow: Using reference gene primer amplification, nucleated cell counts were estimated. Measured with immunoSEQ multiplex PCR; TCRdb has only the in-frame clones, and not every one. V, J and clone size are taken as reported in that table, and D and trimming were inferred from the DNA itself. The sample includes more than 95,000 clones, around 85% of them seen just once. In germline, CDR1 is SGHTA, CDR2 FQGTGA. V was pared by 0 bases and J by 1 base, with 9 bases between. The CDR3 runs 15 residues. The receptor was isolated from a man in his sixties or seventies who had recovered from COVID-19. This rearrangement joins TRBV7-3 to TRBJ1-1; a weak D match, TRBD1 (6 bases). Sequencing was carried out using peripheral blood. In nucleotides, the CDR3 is TGTGCCAGCAGCTTAACGAAAGGGGGGAACACTGAAGCTTTCTTT. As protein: CASSLTKGGNTEAFF.